One sample yielded the 2 T cell receptor beta chains listed below, sequenced in a study of T cells in Graves' hyperthyroidism and ophthalmopathy. There were TCR beta CDR3 regions amplified from RNA transcripts. Researchers ran a first-round RT-PCR on the TCR CDR3 using the HTBI primer set. MiXCR, applied by TCRdb to the multiplex PCR reads, yields one record per CDR3 protein. The table has hundreds of thousands of distinct CDR3 sequences, approximately 40% seen once; the top ten hold around 10%. The sequenced sample was blood. Receptors originate from a man younger than 35 with Graves' hyperthyroidism.

J is TRBJ1-1 and V is TRBV9, with unresolved D. Looked up from germline, CDR1 is SGDLS and CDR2 is YYNGEE. The CDR3 runs 13 residues. The V end lost 4 bases, the J end lost 8 bases, and 15 bases lay between the germline ends. The chain's CDR3 is CASSSMGVGEAFF. The DNA for the CDR3 is TGTGCCAGCAGCTCCATGGGAGTCGGGGAAGCTTTCTTT.

V gene TRBV6-1 combines with J gene TRBJ1-2, with 7 positions matching TRBD1. J lost 6 bases, V lost 8 bases, and 3 bases had no gene match. Germline V gene data show CDR1 as MNHNS and CDR2 as SASEGT. CDR3 length equals 11 residues. The DNA of the CDR3 is TGTGCCAGCGGACAGGAGGATGGCTACACCTTC. The encoded protein is CASGQEDGYTF.